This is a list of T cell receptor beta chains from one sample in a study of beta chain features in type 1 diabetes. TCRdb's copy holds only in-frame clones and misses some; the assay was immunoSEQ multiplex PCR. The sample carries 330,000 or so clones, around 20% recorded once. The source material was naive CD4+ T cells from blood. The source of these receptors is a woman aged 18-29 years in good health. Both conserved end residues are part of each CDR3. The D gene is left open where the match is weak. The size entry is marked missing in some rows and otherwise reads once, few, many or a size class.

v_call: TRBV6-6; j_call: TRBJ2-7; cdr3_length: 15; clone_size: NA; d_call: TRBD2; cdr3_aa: CASSYSSGGRGEQYF; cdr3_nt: TGTGCCAGCAGTTACTCGTCGGGGGGGCGCGGGGAGCAGTACTTC
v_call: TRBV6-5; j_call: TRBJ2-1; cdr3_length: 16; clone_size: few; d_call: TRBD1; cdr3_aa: CASSYSGQGAHNEQFF; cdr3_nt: TGTGCCAGCAGTTACTCGGGACAGGGGGCGCACAATGAGCAGTTCTTC
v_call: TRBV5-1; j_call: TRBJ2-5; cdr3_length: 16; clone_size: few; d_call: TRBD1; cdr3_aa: CASSPQGNIRMETQYF; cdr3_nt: TGCGCCAGCAGCCCACAGGGGAATATTCGAATGGAGACCCAGTACTTC
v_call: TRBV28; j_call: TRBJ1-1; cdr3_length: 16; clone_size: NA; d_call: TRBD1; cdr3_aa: CASSYPRGQAAAEAFF; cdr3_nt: TGTGCCAGCAGTTACCCCCGAGGACAGGCGGCGGCTGAAGCTTTCTTT
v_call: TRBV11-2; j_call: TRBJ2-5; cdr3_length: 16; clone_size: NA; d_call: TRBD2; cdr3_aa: CASSPIAGKYQETQYF; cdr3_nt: TGTGCCAGCAGCCCTATAGCGGGGAAGTACCAAGAGACCCAGTACTTC
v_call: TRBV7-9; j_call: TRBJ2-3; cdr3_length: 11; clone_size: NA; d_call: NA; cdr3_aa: CASQYTDTQYF; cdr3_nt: TGTGCCAGCCAGTACACAGATACGCAGTATTTT
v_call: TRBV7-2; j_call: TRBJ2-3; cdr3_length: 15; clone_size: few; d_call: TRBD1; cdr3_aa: CASSLRQGSTDTQYF; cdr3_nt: TGTGCCAGCAGCCTCCGACAGGGAAGCACAGATACGCAGTATTTT
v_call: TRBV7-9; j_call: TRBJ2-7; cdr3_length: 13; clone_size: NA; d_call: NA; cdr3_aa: CASSLLRDAEQYF; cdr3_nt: TGTGCCAGCAGCTTACTACGGGATGCCGAGCAGTACTTC
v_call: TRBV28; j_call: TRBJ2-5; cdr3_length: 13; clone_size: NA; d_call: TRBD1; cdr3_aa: CASSSGQGQTQYF; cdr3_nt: TGTGCCAGCAGTTCAGGACAGGGGCAGACCCAGTACTTC
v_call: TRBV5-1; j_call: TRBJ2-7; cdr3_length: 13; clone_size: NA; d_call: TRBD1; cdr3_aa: CASSTQGAYEQYF; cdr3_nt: TGCGCCAGCAGCACTCAGGGGGCGTACGAGCAGTACTTC
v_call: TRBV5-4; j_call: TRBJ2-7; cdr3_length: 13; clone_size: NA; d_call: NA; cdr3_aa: CASSLVGLARQYF; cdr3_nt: TGTGCCAGCAGCTTGGTCGGCCTAGCGAGGCAGTACTTC
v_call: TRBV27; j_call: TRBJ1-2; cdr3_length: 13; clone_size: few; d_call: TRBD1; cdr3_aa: CASSFRQGNGYTF; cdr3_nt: TGTGCCAGCAGTTTCCGACAGGGGAATGGCTACACCTTC
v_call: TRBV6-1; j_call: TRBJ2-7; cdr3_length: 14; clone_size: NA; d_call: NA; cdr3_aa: CASSSTGYPYEQYF; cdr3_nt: TGTGCCAGCAGCTCGACAGGTTACCCCTACGAGCAGTACTTC
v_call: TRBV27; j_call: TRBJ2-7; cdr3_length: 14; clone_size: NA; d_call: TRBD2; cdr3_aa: CASRNLAGGYEQYF; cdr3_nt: TGTGCCAGCCGGAATCTAGCGGGGGGATACGAGCAGTACTTC
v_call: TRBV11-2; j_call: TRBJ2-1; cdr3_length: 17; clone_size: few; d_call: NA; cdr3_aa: CASSSPSGAGSSNEQFF; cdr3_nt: TGTGCCAGCAGCTCTCCCTCAGGTGCGGGGAGTAGCAATGAGCAGTTCTTC
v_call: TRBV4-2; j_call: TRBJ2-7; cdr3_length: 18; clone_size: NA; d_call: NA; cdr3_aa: CASSLATGLGEIHYEQYF; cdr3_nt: TGTGCCAGCAGTCTAGCGACAGGGCTAGGGGAAATTCACTACGAGCAGTACTTC
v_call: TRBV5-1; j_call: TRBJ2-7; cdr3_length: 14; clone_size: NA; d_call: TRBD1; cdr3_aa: CASSLGQGGYEQYF; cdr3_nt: TGCGCCAGCAGCCTGGGACAGGGGGGCTACGAGCAGTACTTC
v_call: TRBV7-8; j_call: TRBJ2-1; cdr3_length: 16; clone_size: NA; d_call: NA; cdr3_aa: CASSLARAGRYNEQFF; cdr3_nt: TGTGCCAGCAGCTTAGCGCGGGCAGGGAGGTACAATGAGCAGTTCTTC
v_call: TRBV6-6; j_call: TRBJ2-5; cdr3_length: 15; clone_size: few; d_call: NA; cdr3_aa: CASSSTSRMSVTQYF; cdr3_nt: TGTGCCAGCAGTTCGACGTCGAGGATGTCAGTAACCCAGTACTTC
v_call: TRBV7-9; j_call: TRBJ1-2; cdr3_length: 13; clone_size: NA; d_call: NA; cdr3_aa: CASSLVQDYGYTF; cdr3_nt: TGTGCCAGCAGCTTAGTCCAGGACTATGGCTACACCTTC
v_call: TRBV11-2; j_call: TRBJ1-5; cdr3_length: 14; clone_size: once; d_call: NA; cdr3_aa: CASSLGGPHQPQHF; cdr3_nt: TGTGCCAGCAGCTTAGGAGGGCCCCATCAGCCCCAGCATTTT
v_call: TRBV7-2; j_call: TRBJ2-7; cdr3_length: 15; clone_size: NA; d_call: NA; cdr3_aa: CASSLAPGPTYEQYF; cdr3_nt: TGTGCCAGCAGCTTAGCACCTGGCCCCACCTACGAGCAGTACTTC
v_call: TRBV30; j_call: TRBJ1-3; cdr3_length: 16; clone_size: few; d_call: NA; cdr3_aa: CAWRDSWGDWGNTIYF; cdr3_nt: TGTGCCTGGAGGGATAGTTGGGGGGATTGGGGAAACACCATATATTTT
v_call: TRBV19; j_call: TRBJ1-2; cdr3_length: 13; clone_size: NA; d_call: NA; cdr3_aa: CASSVDWRYGYTF; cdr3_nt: TGTGCCAGTTCGGTAGATTGGCGGTATGGCTACACCTTC
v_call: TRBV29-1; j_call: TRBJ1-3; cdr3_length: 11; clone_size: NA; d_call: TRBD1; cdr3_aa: CSARQGNTIYF; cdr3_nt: TGCAGCGCACGACAGGGGAACACCATATATTTT
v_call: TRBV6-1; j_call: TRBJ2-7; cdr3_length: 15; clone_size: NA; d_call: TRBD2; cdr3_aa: CASSEVGSGSFEQYF; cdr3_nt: TGTGCCAGCAGTGAAGTTGGTAGCGGGAGCTTCGAGCAGTACTTC
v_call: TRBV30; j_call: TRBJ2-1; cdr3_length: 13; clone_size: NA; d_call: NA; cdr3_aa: CAWSPGLYNEQFF; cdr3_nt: TGTGCCTGGAGCCCGGGTCTATACAATGAGCAGTTCTTC
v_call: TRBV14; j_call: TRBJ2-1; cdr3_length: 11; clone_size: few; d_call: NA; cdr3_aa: CASSHLNEQFF; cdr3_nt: TGTGCCAGCAGCCACCTGAATGAGCAGTTCTTC
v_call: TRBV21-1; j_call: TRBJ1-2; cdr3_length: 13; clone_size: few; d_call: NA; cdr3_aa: CASSLGQGDGYTF; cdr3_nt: TGTGCCAGCAGCCTCGGCCAGGGGGATGGCTACACCTTC
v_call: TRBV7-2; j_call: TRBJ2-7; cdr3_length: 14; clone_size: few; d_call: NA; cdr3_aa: CASSPPAVSYEQYF; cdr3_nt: TGTGCCAGCAGCCCACCCGCGGTAAGCTACGAGCAGTACTTC
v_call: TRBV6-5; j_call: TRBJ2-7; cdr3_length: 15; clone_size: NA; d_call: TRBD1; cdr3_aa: CASSYSGTGGYEQYF; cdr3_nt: TGTGCCAGCAGTTACTCCGGGACAGGGGGCTACGAGCAGTACTTC
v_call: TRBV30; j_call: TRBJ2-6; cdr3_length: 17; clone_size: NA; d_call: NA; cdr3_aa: CAWSSRVFNSGANVLTF; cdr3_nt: TGTGCCTGGAGTTCACGCGTGTTCAACTCTGGGGCCAACGTCCTGACTTTC
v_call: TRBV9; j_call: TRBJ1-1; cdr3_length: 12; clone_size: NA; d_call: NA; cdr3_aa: CASSNRNTEAFF; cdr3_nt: TGTGCCAGCAGCAACAGAAACACTGAAGCTTTCTTT
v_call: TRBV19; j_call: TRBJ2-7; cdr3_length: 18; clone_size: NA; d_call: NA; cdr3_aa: CASSIEIMPVQLSYEQYF; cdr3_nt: TGTGCCAGTAGTATTGAAATTATGCCGGTTCAATTATCCTACGAGCAGTACTTC
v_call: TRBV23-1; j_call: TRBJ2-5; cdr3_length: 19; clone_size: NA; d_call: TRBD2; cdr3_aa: CASSQSDPPRGRAEETQYF; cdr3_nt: TGCGCCAGCAGTCAATCGGACCCCCCAAGAGGGAGGGCTGAAGAGACCCAGTACTTC
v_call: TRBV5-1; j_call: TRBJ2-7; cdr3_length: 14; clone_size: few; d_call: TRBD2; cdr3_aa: CASSFGLAGYEQYF; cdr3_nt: TGCGCCAGCAGCTTTGGACTAGCGGGCTACGAGCAGTACTTC
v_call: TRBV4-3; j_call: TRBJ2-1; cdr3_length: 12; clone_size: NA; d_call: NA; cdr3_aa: CASSQDRREQFF; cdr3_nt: TGCGCCAGCAGCCAAGATCGGAGGGAGCAGTTCTTC
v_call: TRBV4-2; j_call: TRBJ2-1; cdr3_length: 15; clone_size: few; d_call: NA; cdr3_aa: CASSQYFSGPNEQFF; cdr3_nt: TGTGCCAGCAGCCAATACTTTAGCGGCCCCAATGAGCAGTTCTTC
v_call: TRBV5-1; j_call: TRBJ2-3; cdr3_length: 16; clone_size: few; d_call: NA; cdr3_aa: CASSLKRPPAPDTQYF; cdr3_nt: TGCGCCAGCAGCTTAAAGCGGCCCCCGGCCCCAGATACGCAGTATTTT
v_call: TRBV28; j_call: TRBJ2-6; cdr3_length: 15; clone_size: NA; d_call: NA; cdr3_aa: CASSLPGAGANVLTF; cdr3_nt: TGTGCCAGCAGTTTACCAGGCGCTGGGGCCAACGTCCTGACTTTC
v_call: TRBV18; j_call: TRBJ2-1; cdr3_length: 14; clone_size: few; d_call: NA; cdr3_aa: CASSPTSRYNEQFF; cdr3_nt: TGTGCCAGCTCACCAACTAGCAGGTACAATGAGCAGTTCTTC
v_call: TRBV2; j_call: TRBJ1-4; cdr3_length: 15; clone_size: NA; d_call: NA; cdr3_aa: CASTEGGQLNEKLFF; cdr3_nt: TGTGCCAGCACCGAGGGCGGACAGCTTAATGAAAAACTGTTTTTT
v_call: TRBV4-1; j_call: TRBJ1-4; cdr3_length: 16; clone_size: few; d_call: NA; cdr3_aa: CASSQNRWGDSEKLFF; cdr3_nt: TGCGCCAGCAGCCAAAACAGATGGGGGGATAGTGAAAAACTGTTTTTT
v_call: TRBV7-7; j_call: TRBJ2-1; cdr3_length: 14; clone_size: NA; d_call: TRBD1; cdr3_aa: CASSLGGQGYEQFF; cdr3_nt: TGTGCTAGCAGCTTAGGGGGCCAAGGGTATGAGCAGTTCTTC
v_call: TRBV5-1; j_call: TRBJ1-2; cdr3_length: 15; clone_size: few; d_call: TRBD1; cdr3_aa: CASSEGGQGNDGYTF; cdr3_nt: TGCGCCAGCAGCGAAGGAGGACAGGGCAACGATGGCTACACCTTC
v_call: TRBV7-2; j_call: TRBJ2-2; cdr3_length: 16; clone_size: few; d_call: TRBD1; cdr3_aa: CASSLFPGQPRGELFF; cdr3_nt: TGTGCCAGCAGCTTATTTCCGGGACAGCCGAGAGGGGAGCTGTTTTTT
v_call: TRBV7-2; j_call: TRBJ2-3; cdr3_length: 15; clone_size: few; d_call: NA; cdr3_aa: CASSSRTISTDTQYF; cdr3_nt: TGTGCCAGCAGTTCCCGGACAATTAGCACAGATACGCAGTATTTT
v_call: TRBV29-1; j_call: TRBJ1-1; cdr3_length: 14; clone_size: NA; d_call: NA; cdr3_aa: CSVDLERVNTEAFF; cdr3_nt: TGCAGCGTCGACCTGGAACGGGTGAACACTGAAGCTTTCTTT
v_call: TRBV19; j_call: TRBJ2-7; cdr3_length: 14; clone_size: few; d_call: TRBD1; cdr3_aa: CASSLGTGVYEQYF; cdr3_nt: TGTGCCAGTAGTCTCGGGACAGGAGTCTACGAGCAGTACTTC
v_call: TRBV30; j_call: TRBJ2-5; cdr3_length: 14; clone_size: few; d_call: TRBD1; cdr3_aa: CAWVDRGREETQYF; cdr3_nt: TGTGCCTGGGTAGACAGGGGGCGAGAAGAGACCCAGTACTTC
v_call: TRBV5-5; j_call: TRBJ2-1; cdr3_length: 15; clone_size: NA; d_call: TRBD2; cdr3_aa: CASSFSSGSYNEQFF; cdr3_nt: TGTGCCAGCAGCTTTTCTAGCGGGAGTTACAATGAGCAGTTCTTC
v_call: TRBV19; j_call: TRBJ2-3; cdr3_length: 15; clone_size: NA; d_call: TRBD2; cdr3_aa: CASSGSGSGTDTQYF; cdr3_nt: TGTGCCAGTAGTGGAAGCGGGAGCGGCACAGATACGCAGTATTTT
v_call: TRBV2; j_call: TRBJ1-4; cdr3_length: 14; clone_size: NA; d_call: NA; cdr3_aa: CASSREAVYEKLFF; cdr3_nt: TGTGCCAGCTCTCGGGAGGCGGTTTATGAAAAACTGTTTTTT
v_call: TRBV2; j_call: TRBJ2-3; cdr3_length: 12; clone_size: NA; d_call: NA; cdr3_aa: CASIAYTDTQYF; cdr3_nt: TGTGCCAGCATAGCATACACAGATACGCAGTATTTT
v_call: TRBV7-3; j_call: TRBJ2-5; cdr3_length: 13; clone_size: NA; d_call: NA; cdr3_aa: CASSSQVGETQYF; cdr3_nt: TGTGCCAGCAGCTCGCAGGTTGGGGAGACCCAGTACTTC